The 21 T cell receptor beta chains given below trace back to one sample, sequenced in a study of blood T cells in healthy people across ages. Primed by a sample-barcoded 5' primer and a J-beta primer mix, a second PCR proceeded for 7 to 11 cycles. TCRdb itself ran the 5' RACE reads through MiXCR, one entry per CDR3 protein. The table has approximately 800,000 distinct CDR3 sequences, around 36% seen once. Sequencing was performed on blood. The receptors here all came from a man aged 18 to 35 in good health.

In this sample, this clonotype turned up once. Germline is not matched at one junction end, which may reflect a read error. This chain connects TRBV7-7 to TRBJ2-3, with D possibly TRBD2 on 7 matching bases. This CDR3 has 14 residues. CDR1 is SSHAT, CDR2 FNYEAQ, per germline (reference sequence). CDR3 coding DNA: TGTGCCAGCAGCTTATCCGCGGGGGCAGATGCGCAGTATTTT. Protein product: CASSLSAGADAQYF.

Written as DNA, the CDR3 is TGTGCCACCAGCAGAGGGCTAGCGGGGGGCAATGAGCAGTACTTC. It yields the protein CATSRGLAGGNEQYF. The V call is TRBV15, the J call TRBJ2-5; the match to TRBD2 covers 11 bases. Germline V lookup: CDR1 LNHNV, CDR2 YYDKDF (reference sequence). Trimming removed 1 base from V and 11 bases from J; junction bases left unmatched: 9. The CDR3 is 15 residues long.

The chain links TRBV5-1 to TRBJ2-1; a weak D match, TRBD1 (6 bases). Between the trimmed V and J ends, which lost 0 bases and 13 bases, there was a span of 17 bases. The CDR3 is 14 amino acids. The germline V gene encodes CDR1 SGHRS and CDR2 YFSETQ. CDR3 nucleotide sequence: TGCGCCAGCAGCTTGGGACAGGCACAAGAGACCCAGTTCTTC. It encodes CASSLGQAQETQFF.

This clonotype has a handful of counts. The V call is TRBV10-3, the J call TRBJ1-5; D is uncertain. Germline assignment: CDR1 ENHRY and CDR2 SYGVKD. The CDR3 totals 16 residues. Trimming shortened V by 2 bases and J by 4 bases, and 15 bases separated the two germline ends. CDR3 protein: CAISEQSFRGNQPQHF. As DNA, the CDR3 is TGTGCCATCAGTGAGCAGAGCTTCCGGGGAAATCAGCCCCAGCATTTT.

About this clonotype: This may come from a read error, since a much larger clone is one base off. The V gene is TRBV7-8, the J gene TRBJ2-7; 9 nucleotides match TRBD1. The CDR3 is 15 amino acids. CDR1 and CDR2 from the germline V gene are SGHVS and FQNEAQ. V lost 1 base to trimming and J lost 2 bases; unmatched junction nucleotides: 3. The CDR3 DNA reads TGTGCCAGCAGCTTAGGGGACAGGGACCCCTACGAGCAGTACTTC. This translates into CASSLGDRDPYEQYF.

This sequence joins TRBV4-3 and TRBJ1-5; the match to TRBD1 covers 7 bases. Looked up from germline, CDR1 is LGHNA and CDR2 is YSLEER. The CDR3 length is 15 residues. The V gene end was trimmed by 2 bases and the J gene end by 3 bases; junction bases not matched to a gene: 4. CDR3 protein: CASSQYTGDNQPQHF. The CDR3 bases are TGCGCCAGCAGCCAATATACAGGGGACAATCAGCCCCAGCATTTT.

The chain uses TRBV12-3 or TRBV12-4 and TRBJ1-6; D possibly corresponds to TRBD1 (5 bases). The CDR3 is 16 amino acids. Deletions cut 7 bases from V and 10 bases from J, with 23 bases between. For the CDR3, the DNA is TGTGCCAGCACTCTTCGCCTTGGGGGGTTCGGCTCACCCCTCCACTTT. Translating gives CASTLRLGGFGSPLHF.

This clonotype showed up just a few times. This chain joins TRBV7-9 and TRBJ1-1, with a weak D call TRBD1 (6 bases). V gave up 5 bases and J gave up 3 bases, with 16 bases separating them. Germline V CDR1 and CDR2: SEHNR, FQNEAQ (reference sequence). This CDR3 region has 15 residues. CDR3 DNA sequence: TGTGCCAGCAGCACCCGAGGGGGAACGGACACTGAAGCTTTCTTT. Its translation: CASSTRGGTDTEAFF.

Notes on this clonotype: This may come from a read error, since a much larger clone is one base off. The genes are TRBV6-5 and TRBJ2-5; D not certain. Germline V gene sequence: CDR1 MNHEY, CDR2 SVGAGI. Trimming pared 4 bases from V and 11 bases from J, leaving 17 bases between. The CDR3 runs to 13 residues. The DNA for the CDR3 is TGTGCCAGCAGTTCCACCGGCTTTGGTGAGCAGTACTTC. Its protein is CASSSTGFGEQYF.

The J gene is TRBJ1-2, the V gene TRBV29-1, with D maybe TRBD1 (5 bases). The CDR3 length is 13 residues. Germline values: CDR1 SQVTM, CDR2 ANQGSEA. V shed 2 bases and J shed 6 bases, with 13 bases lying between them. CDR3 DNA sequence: TGCAGCGTTGAAATCCAGGACAAGAATGGCTACACCTTC. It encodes CSVEIQDKNGYTF. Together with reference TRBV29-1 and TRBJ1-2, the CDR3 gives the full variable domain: SAVISQKPSRDICQRGTSLTIQCQVDSQVTMMFWYRQQPGQSLTLIATANQGSEATYESGFVIDKFPISRPNLTFSTLTVSNMSPEDSSIYLCSVEIQDKNGYTFGSGTRLTVV.

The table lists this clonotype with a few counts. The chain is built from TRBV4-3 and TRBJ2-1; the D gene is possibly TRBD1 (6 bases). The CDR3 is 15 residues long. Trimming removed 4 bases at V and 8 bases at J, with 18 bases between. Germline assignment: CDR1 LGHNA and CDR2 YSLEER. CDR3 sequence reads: CASSRETQGGDEQFF. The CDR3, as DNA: TGCGCCAGCAGCCGTGAAACACAGGGTGGAGATGAGCAGTTCTTC.

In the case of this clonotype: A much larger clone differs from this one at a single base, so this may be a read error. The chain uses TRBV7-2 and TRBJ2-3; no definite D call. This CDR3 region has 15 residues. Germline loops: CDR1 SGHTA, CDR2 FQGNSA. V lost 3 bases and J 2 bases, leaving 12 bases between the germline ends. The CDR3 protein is CASSLDPEYTDTQYF. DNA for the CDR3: TGTGCCAGCAGCTTGGATCCGGAATACACAGATACGCAGTATTTT.

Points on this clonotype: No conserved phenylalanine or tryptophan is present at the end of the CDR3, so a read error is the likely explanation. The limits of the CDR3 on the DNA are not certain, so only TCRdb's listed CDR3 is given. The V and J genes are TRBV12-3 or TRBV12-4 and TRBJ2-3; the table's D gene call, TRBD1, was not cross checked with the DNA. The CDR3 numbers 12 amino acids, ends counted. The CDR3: CASSSRQVNWLN.

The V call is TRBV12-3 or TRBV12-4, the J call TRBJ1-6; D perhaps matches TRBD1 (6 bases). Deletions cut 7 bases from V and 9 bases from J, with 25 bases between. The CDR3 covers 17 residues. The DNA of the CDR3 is TGTGCCAGCACCTCTCAAAAAGGACAGAGGCAGAGTTCACCCCTCCACTTT. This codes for CASTSQKGQRQSSPLHF.

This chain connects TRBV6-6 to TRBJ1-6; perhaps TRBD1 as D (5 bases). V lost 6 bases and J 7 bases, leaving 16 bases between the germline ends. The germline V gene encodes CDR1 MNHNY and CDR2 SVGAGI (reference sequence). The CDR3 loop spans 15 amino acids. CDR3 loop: CASSDGGVRNSPLHF. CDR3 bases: TGTGCCAGCAGCGACGGGGGAGTGAGGAATTCACCCCTCCACTTT.

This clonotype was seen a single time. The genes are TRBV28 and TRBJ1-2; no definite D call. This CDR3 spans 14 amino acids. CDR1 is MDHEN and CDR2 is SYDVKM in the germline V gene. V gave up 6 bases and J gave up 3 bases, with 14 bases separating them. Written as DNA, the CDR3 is TGTGCCAGCAGGGCTTCGCGGACCCACTATGGCTACACCTTC. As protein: CASRASRTHYGYTF.

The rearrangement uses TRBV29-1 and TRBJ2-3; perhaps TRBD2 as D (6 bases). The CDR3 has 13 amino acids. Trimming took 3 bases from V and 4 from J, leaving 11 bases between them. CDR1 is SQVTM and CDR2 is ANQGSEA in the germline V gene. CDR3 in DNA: TGCAGCGTTGATTGGGGGGAATCAGATACGCAGTATTTT. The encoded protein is CSVDWGESDTQYF.

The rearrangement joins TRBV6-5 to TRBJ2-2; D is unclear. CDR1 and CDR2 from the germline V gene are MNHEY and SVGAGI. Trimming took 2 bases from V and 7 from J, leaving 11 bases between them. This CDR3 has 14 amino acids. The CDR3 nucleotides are TGTGCCAGCAGTTACGACCGTGAAGGCGGGGAGCTGTTTTTT. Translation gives CASSYDREGGELFF.

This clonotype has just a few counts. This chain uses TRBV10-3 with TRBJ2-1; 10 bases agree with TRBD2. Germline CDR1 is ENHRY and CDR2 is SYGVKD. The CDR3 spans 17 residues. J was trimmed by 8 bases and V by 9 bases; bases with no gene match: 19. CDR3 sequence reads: CAINPGEAGGPIYEQFF. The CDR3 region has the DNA TGTGCCATAAATCCGGGAGAAGCGGGGGGGCCTATCTATGAGCAGTTCTTC.

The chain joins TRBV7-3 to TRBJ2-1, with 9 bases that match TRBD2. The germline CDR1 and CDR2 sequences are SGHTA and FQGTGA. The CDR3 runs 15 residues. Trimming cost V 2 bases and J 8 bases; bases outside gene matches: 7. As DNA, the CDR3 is TGTGCCAGCAGCTTACAGGCGGGGGGGTGGGATGAGCAGTTCTTC. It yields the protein CASSLQAGGWDEQFF.

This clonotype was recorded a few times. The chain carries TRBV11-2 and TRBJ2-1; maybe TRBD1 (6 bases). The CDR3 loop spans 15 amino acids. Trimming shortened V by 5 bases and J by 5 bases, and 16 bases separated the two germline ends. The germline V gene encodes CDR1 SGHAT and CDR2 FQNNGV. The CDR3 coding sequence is TGTGCCAGCAGCCTGGACAGAGGAAATCACAATGAGCAGTTCTTC. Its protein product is CASSLDRGNHNEQFF.